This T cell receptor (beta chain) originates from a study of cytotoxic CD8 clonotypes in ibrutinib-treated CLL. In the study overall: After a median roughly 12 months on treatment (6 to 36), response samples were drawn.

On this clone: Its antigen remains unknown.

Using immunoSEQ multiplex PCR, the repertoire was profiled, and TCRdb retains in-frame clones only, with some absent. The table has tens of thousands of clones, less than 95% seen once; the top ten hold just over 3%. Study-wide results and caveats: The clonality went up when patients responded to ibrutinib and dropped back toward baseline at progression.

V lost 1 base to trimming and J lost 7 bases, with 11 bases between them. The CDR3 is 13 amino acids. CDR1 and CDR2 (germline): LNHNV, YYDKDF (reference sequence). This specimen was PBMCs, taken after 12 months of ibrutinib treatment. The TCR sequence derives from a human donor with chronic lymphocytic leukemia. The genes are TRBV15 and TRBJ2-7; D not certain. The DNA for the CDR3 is TGTGCCACCAGCAGAGCGAGAGTTGCGGAGCAGTACTTC. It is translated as CATSRARVAEQYF. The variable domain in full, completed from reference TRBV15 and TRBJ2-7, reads DAMVIQNPRYQVTQFGKPVTLSCSQTLNHNVMYWYQQKSSQAPKLLFHYYDKDFNNEADTPDNFQSRRPNTSFCFLDIRSPGLGDTAMYLCATSRARVAEQYFGPGTRLTVT.